The 19 T cell receptor beta chains given below trace back to one sample, sequenced in a study of blood T cell repertoires in COVID-19. The protocol was immunoSEQ multiplex PCR, while the TCRdb copy is restricted to in-frame clones and leaves out a portion. The repertoire holds roughly 200,000 clones, about 81% seen once, with over 9.5% in the top ten. Input material: peripheral blood. The receptors derive from a woman older than 75 with COVID-19, enrolled during active disease.

The chain recombines TRBV29-1 with TRBJ2-6, with 8 bases matching TRBD1. This CDR3 contains 18 residues. The germline V gene encodes CDR1 SQVTM and CDR2 ANQGSEA. Trimming took 3 bases from V and 3 from J; bases not matched to a gene: 13. The CDR3: CSVDPRQGYSYGANVLTF. The CDR3 DNA sequence: TGCAGCGTTGACCCCAGACAGGGGTACTCGTATGGGGCCAACGTCCTGACTTTC.

V usage is TRBV7-9 and J usage is TRBJ2-2; no clear D gene. Germline CDR1 and CDR2: SEHNR and FQNEAQ (reference sequence). With 2 bases removed from V and 3 bases from J, the gap between germline ends came to 4 bases. The CDR3 totals 13 residues. CDR3 bases: TGTGCCAGCAGCTTATTCGACACCGGGGAGCTGTTTTTT. Translation gives CASSLFDTGELFF.

The chain carries TRBV29-1 and TRBJ2-7; D might be TRBD1 (6 bases). CDR1 and CDR2 from the germline V gene are SQVTM and ANQGSEA. This CDR3 comprises 12 residues. The V and J ends lost 1 base and 7 bases respectively, with 11 bases between them. The CDR3 reads CSVEVQGNEQYF. DNA of the CDR3: TGCAGCGTTGAAGTGCAGGGGAATGAGCAGTACTTC.

The chain uses TRBV18 and TRBJ2-3, with a weak D call TRBD2 (6 bases). V gave up 3 bases and J gave up 0 bases, with 25 bases separating them. This CDR3 comprises 20 residues. Germline V gene sequence: CDR1 KGHSH, CDR2 LQKENI. DNA of the CDR3: TGTGCCAGCTCACCGTTACCCTTTGTCAATATAGCGGACAGCACAGATACGCAGTATTTT. Amino acid sequence: CASSPLPFVNIADSTDTQYF.

The rearrangement joins TRBV9 to TRBJ2-1; no definite D call. V lost 4 bases and J lost 3, with 11 bases in between. In germline, CDR1 is SGDLS, CDR2 YYNGEE. This CDR3 has 14 residues. The DNA for the CDR3 is TGTGCCAGCAGCCCCTTTCTCGGCTACAATGAGCAGTTCTTC. This sequence encodes CASSPFLGYNEQFF.

The gene calls are TRBV6-1 and TRBJ2-7; D may be TRBD1 (6 bases). The CDR3 extends over 14 amino acids. CDR1 is MNHNS and CDR2 is SASEGT in the germline V gene. With 2 bases removed from V and 3 bases from J, the gap between germline ends came to 11 bases. The CDR3 reads CASSESGAHYEQYF. The CDR3 nucleotides read TGTGCCAGCAGTGAATCAGGGGCTCACTACGAGCAGTACTTC.

This clone was detected only once. This rearrangement joins TRBV19 to TRBJ2-7; D might be TRBD2 (5 bases). The CDR3 is made up of 16 amino acids. Per germline, CDR1 LNHDA and CDR2 SQIVND (reference sequence). With 3 bases removed from V and 2 bases from J, the gap between germline ends came to 17 bases. The CDR3 reads CASSMRFAAGAYEQYF. The DNA of the CDR3 is TGTGCCAGTAGTATGCGATTCGCGGCGGGCGCCTACGAGCAGTACTTC.

The chain carries TRBV3-1 (or the pseudogene TRBV3-2) and TRBJ2-3, with 12 bases aligning to TRBD2. The CDR3 sequence is 16 residues long. V lost 2 bases and J lost 3; bases outside the gene matches: 3. Germline CDR1 reads LGHDT; CDR2 reads YNNKEL (reference sequence). For the CDR3, the DNA is TGTGCCAGCAGCCAACCTAGCGGGGGGGCGACAGATACGCAGTATTTT. Translating gives CASSQPSGGATDTQYF.

Comments on this clone: A junction end diverges from the germline sequence, so it may reflect a read error. The chain employs TRBV5-5 and TRBJ2-5, with TRBD1 identical over 9 bases. Per germline, CDR1 SGHKS and CDR2 YYEKEE (reference sequence). The CDR3 consists of 11 residues. In nucleotides, the CDR3 is TGTGCCAGCAGCTTGGGACAGGGGGTGAACTTC. It is translated as CASSLGQGVNF.

The chain has TRBV29-1 and TRBJ2-1; tentative D call: TRBD2 (5 bases). The CDR3 is 14 residues long. Trimming removed 3 bases from V and 6 bases from J, with 15 bases in between. Germline loops: CDR1 SQVTM, CDR2 ANQGSEA. The CDR3 region is CSVDRNTGSNEQFF. The CDR3, as DNA: TGCAGCGTTGACAGGAACACGGGAAGCAATGAGCAGTTCTTC.

V gene TRBV30 combines with J gene TRBJ2-5; 11 bases line up with TRBD2. The CDR3 length is 14 residues. V gave up 5 bases and J gave up 4 bases; unmatched junction bases: 6. From germline, CDR1 is GTSNPN and CDR2 SVGIG (reference sequence). This CDR3 reads CAWRITSGGETQYF. In DNA form, the CDR3 reads TGTGCCTGGCGAATAACTAGCGGGGGAGAGACCCAGTACTTC.

This chain links TRBV6-2 or TRBV6-3 with TRBJ1-5; 8 nucleotides line up with TRBD1. The CDR3 runs to 17 residues. CDR1 is MNHEY and CDR2 is SVGEGT in the germline V gene. V lost 2 bases, J lost 0 bases, and 6 bases stayed unmatched. CDR3 loop: CASSYRDRSYSNQPQHF. CDR3 DNA sequence: TGTGCCAGCAGTTACCGGGACAGGAGTTATAGCAATCAGCCCCAGCATTTT.

This chain uses TRBV4-2 with TRBJ2-3; D gene ambiguous. CDR3 size: 13 residues. Trimming shortened V by 6 bases and J by 1 base, and 8 bases separated the two germline ends. CDR1 and CDR2 from the germline V gene are LGHNA and YNFKEQ. The CDR3 is CASSRLRTDTQYF. CDR3 DNA: TGTGCCAGCAGTCGACTCCGCACAGATACGCAGTATTTT.

V and J are TRBV21-1 and TRBJ2-3; the table's D call, TRBD1, was not checked against the DNA. TRBV21-1 is termed a pseudogene. This CDR3 comprises 18 residues. The CDR3 sequence: CASSKALLTGLWTDTQYF. For the CDR3, the DNA is TGTGCCAGCAGCAAAGCGCTTTTAACAGGGTTATGGACAGATACGCAGTATTTT.

The rearrangement joins TRBV7-2 to TRBJ1-2; D is uncertain. The CDR3 contains 13 residues. In germline, CDR1 is SGHTA, CDR2 FQGNSA. The ends were cut back, 1 base at V and 3 bases at J, with 6 bases in the middle. Here the CDR3 DNA reads TGTGCCAGCAGCTTAGGTTATGACTATGGCTACACCTTC. Its protein product is CASSLGYDYGYTF.

The rearrangement uses TRBV5-6 and TRBJ2-3, with 12 bases that match TRBD2. Germline CDR1 SGHDT, CDR2 YYEEEE. This CDR3 is built from 16 residues. V shed 4 bases, J shed 1 base, and the junction held 4 bases outside the gene matches. CDR3 coding DNA: TGTGCCAGCAGCCTCGGACTAGCGGGGCGCACAGATACGCAGTATTTT. This encodes CASSLGLAGRTDTQYF.

The chain recombines TRBV4-1 with TRBJ1-1, with D tentatively TRBD1 (6 bases). The CDR3 length is 13 residues. The germline V and J ends were trimmed by 5 bases and 1 base, with 8 bases remaining between them. CDR1 and CDR2 from the germline V gene are MGHRA and YSYEKL. CDR3 DNA sequence: TGCGCCAGCAGCGTGGGACAGAACACTGAAGCTTTCTTT. Its protein product is CASSVGQNTEAFF.

This chain uses TRBV3-1 (or the pseudogene TRBV3-2) with TRBJ2-1, with 8 bases fitting TRBD1. CDR1 is LGHDT, CDR2 YNNKEL, per germline (reference sequence). The length of the CDR3 is 15 residues. The J segment lost 6 bases and the V segment lost 4 bases, leaving 8 bases of the junction unmatched. CDR3 residues: CASSLDHTGGNEQFF. The CDR3 DNA sequence: TGTGCCAGCAGCCTCGACCATACAGGGGGCAATGAGCAGTTCTTC.

This chain uses TRBV19 with TRBJ1-1, with D possibly TRBD1 on 5 matching bases. This CDR3 has 13 residues. The germline gives CDR1 LNHDA, CDR2 SQIVND (reference sequence). The V end lost 7 bases, the J end lost 5 bases, and 14 bases lay between the germline ends. The CDR3 region is CASITHGGTEAFF. The CDR3 nucleotides read TGTGCCAGTATCACTCATGGGGGGACTGAAGCTTTCTTT.